This T cell receptor (beta chain) was sequenced for a study of spatial heterogeneity in lung cancer. Study summary: Detection of beta-chain sequences consistently exceeded that of alpha-chain sequences. Mean representation of each unique TCR and UMI combination in the raw reads exceeded 9.5 occurrences.

The length of the CDR3 is 14 residues. The trim removed 11 bases at V and 10 bases at J, leaving 16 bases unmatched. Germline CDR1 reads SGHAT; CDR2 reads FQNNGV. Time point given: sample taken at primary tumor resection. Unsorted whole RNA samples from tumor, nontumor lung or frozen PBMC were sequenced. Donors were 72 untreated early-stage non-small cell lung cancer patients. Within the sample, this clonotype is large. A library made for alpha chains picked up this beta chain off target, so its size means little. Unique molecular identifiers, one per molecule, were present on every TCR cDNA molecule. Each CDR3 protein is one row after TCRdb ran MiXCR on the 5' RACE reads. This sample carries some 940 distinct CDR3 sequences, about 13% of them seen once, and the ten largest clones take about two fifths.

This receptor was taken from a male donor with early-stage non-small cell lung cancer. This rearrangement joins TRBV11-2 to TRBJ2-1; 8 bases match TRBD1. The sequencing used PBMCs, collected at surgery. CDR3 amino acids: CAVQGQGAGKEQFF. Written as DNA, the CDR3 is TGTGCCGTACAGGGGCAGGGGGCTGGTAAAGAGCAGTTCTTC.